This T cell receptor (beta chain) was recovered during a study of cytomegalovirus exposure and HLA in healthy donors. As for the study in general: Most genotyped donors, around 78% of roughly 400, had Caucasian-associated genetic ancestry.

This clone was observed a handful of times. The antigen is undetermined. 13 Jbeta primers and 60 Vbeta primers were used for the PCR. The table came from immunoSEQ multiplex PCR; TCRdb's copy has only in-frame clones and leaves some out. The sample carries about 190,000 clones, about four fifths recorded once. Germline CDR1 is LNHDA and CDR2 is SQIVND (reference sequence). V lost 5 bases and J 5 bases, leaving 15 bases between the germline ends. The CDR3 runs to 15 residues. Findings and caveats of the study: It was reported that TCR beta sequences correctly inferred the HLA-A and HLA-B alleles for most subjects. A later examination showed that TCR association rates differed by HLA locus, with DRB1 most and HLA-C fewest. The study designated fewer than 200 TCR beta chains cytomegalovirus-associated.

The genes are TRBV19 and TRBJ2-2; D is possibly TRBD2 (6 bases). This clonotype was sampled from a man younger than 40 in good health and CMV-seropositive. Sequenced sample: PBMCs. The CDR3 here is CASSRNTRETGELFF. The CDR3 DNA sequence: TGTGCCAGTAGTCGAAACACCCGGGAGACCGGGGAGCTGTTTTTT.